A single TCR beta chain is shown here with its context. Its specificity is unknown. This entry is derived from a study of cytomegalovirus exposure and HLA in healthy donors. Study-wide results and caveats: Association with HLA alleles at 0.05 false discovery rate was found for 16,951 TCR beta sequences in a later analysis. A missense DCLRE1C variant was associated with V- and J-gene trimming of TCR beta chains in a later analysis, and an independent cohort replicated the association. A later analysis showed HLA-associated TCR beta chains outstripping equally common others in clonal expansion. In most subjects, TCR beta sequences reportedly gave accurate predictions of HLA-A and HLA-B alleles.

Use of 60 Vbeta and 13 Jbeta primers characterized the PCR. Using immunoSEQ multiplex PCR, the repertoire was profiled, and TCRdb retains in-frame clones only, with some absent. The sample shows more than 130,000 clones, roughly 75% of them seen only once. CDR1 MNHEY and CDR2 SVGAGI come from the germline V gene. CDR3 length equals 13 residues. With V trimmed by 7 bases and J by 7 bases, 9 bases remained unmatched. Sequencing was performed on PBMCs. The TCR sequence derives from a man aged 35-49 years in good health and CMV-seropositive. V and J are TRBV6-5 and TRBJ1-1; 7 bases match TRBD1. Written as DNA, the CDR3 is TGTGCCAGCACTCGTCAGGGGGGCGGTGAAGCTTTCTTT. Its translation is CASTRQGGGEAFF.